This TCR beta chain was observed in a study of blood T cell repertoires in COVID-19. Study background: Some COVID-19 samples were acute and others convalescent; all came from the United States, Italy and Spain.

The germline V gene encodes CDR1 SGHAT and CDR2 FQNNGV. V lost 5 bases and J lost 2, with 13 bases in between. The CDR3 is made up of 15 amino acids. Method: immunoSEQ multiplex PCR; TCRdb's copy keeps in-frame clones and lacks some. The table includes 50,000 or so clones, about nine tenths detected once. J is TRBJ1-3 and V is TRBV11-2; D perhaps matches TRBD1 (5 bases). Sequencing was carried out using peripheral blood. The TCR comes from a man in his 70s with acute or convalescent COVID-19. The CDR3 coding sequence is TGTGCCAGCAGCCGATTGACAGTCACTGGAAACACCATATATTTT. Encoded protein: CASSRLTVTGNTIYF.